Presented here are 16 T cell receptor beta chains from one specimen sequenced in a study of blood T cell repertoires in COVID-19. TCRdb's copy holds only in-frame clones and misses some; the assay was immunoSEQ multiplex PCR. The data show some 31,000 clones, 70% to 90% seen once. The sequencing sample was made of peripheral blood. These receptors all stem from a man older than 75 with active COVID-19.

This clone appeared a few times. The chain combines TRBV9 with TRBJ2-5; D call uncertain. The CDR3 spans 16 residues. V shed 0 bases and J shed 5 bases, with 17 bases lying between them. Germline CDR1 is SGDLS and CDR2 is YYNGEE. The CDR3 nucleotides are TGTGCCAGCAGCGTAGACCCTGCTAGACCCGAGGAGACCCAGTACTTC. Protein product: CASSVDPARPEETQYF.

The chain has TRBV5-1 and TRBJ2-1, with D unresolved. Germline V lookup: CDR1 SGHRS, CDR2 YFSETQ. This CDR3 comprises 13 residues. V shed 1 base and J shed 7 bases, with 9 bases lying between them. The CDR3 bases are TGCGCCAGCAGCTTGACATGGCAGAATGAGCAGTTCTTC. It is translated as CASSLTWQNEQFF.

The V gene is TRBV25-1, the J gene TRBJ2-3, with no clear D. The CDR3 extends over 14 amino acids. Between the trimmed V and J ends, which lost 4 bases and 0 bases, there was a span of 8 bases. The germline V gene has CDR1 MGHDK and CDR2 SYGVNS. The CDR3 DNA follows: TGTGCCAGCAGTGGCGCCCGAAGCACAGATACGCAGTATTTT. Amino acids: CASSGARSTDTQYF.

As regards this clone: One junction end does not reproduce the germline sequence, and a read error may be involved. The J gene is TRBJ1-5, the V gene TRBV5-4, with D perhaps matching TRBD1 (5 bases). This CDR3 region has 15 residues. Germline CDR1 SGHNT, CDR2 YYREEE (reference sequence). The CDR3 region is CASRLVIRGNQPQHF. The CDR3 DNA reads as TGTGCCAGCAGATTGGTGATCAGGGGCAATCAGCCCCAGCATTTT.

The CDR3 bases are TGTGCCATCAGTGGAGAGGTCAGTCTCACAGATACGCAGTATTTT. Its protein product is CAISGEVSLTDTQYF. This chain connects TRBV10-3 to TRBJ2-3; D is unresolved. Trimming took 4 bases from V and 2 from J, leaving 13 bases between them. The CDR3 runs 15 residues. Looked up from germline, CDR1 is ENHRY and CDR2 is SYGVKD.

V usage is TRBV6-5 and J usage is TRBJ1-2; no definite D call. Trimming removed 0 bases from V and 2 bases from J, with 7 bases in between. The CDR3 has 14 residues. Germline V gives CDR1 MNHEY, CDR2 SVGAGI. The CDR3 DNA sequence: TGTGCCAGCAGTTACTCGCGGGGAAACTATGGCTACACCTTC. It is translated as CASSYSRGNYGYTF.

The rearrangement uses TRBV6-5 and TRBJ1-2; 10 nucleotides match TRBD1. There are 15 residues in the CDR3. The germline V gene has CDR1 MNHEY and CDR2 SVGAGI. V gave up 6 bases and J gave up 3 bases; unmatched junction bases: 7. The CDR3 region has the DNA TGTGCCAGCAGACAACCGGGACAGGGGCACTATGGCTACACCTTC. It encodes CASRQPGQGHYGYTF.

This clone has only one observation. This chain uses TRBV12-3 or TRBV12-4 with TRBJ2-5; 8 nucleotides agree with TRBD1. This CDR3 spans 13 amino acids. With V trimmed by 6 bases and J by 4 bases, 4 bases remained unmatched. CDR3: CASRRGQVETQYF. The CDR3 DNA is TGTGCCAGCAGGAGGGGACAGGTAGAGACCCAGTACTTC.

This sequence joins TRBV30 and TRBJ2-7; TRBD1 matches at 11 bases. V trimming: 2 bases; J trimming: 4 bases; junction bases outside the gene matches: 10. The CDR3 is 16 amino acids. Germline V gene data show CDR1 as GTSNPN and CDR2 as SVGIG (reference sequence). The CDR3 reads CAWSIGDRGGVYEQYF. The CDR3 DNA sequence: TGTGCCTGGAGTATAGGGGACAGGGGGGGCGTTTACGAGCAGTACTTC.

This chain connects TRBV10-3 to TRBJ1-4; D is perhaps TRBD1 (6 bases). The CDR3 extends over 11 amino acids. Trimming took 11 bases from V and 5 from J, leaving 9 bases between them. Germline CDR1 and CDR2: ENHRY and SYGVKD. The CDR3 DNA reads TGTGCCTCGGGACAAAATGAAAAACTGTTTTTT. Protein: CASGQNEKLFF.

This CDR3 is CASSPTGEGEQFF. In DNA, the CDR3 is TGTGCCAGCAGCCCGACGGGAGAAGGTGAGCAGTTCTTC. The J gene is TRBJ2-1, the V gene TRBV7-3, with D maybe TRBD2 (6 bases). With 5 bases removed from V and 9 bases from J, the gap between germline ends came to 14 bases. Looked up from germline, CDR1 is SGHTA and CDR2 is FQGTGA. The CDR3 is 13 amino acids. Full variable domain (outside the CDR3, taken from reference TRBV7-3 and TRBJ2-1): GAGVSQTPSNKVTEKGKYVELRCDPISGHTALYWYRQSLGQGPEFLIYFQGTGAADDSGLPNDRFFAVRPEGSVSTLKIQRTERGDSAVYLCASSPTGEGEQFFGPGTRLTVL.

V usage is TRBV27 and J usage is TRBJ2-1; 8 bases match TRBD2. The V and J ends lost 2 bases and 7 bases, in that order; junction bases with no gene match: 13. The CDR3 sequence is 17 residues long. Germline-derived CDR1 and CDR2 are MNHEY and SMNVEV (reference sequence). The DNA for the CDR3 is TGTGCCAGCAGTTTAGTACAAGCGGGGGCCTTGTGGAATGAGCAGTTCTTC. It is translated as CASSLVQAGALWNEQFF.

The gene calls are TRBV14 and TRBJ1-4; D is unresolved. Germline CDR1 reads SGHDN; CDR2 reads FVKESK. This CDR3 comprises 15 residues. V was trimmed by 4 bases and J by 8 bases, leaving 17 bases between them. CDR3 bases: TGTGCCAGCAGCCCTAATCTGATTTCGGGGGAAAAACTGTTTTTT. Translating it yields CASSPNLISGEKLFF.

The V and J genes are TRBV7-3 and TRBJ2-3; 8 positions agree with TRBD1. CDR1 is SGHTA, CDR2 FQGTGA, per germline. The junction had 3 bases not matched to a gene; V was cut back by 6 bases and J by 4 bases. The CDR3 extends over 13 amino acids. For the CDR3, the DNA is TGTGCCAGCAGTACAGGGGGACCAGATACGCAGTATTTT. Translation: CASSTGGPDTQYF.

There are a few counts of this clone. The chain couples TRBV11-2 to TRBJ2-3; 7 bases fit TRBD1. The germline CDR1 and CDR2 sequences are SGHAT and FQNNGV. The CDR3 is 16 amino acids. The ends lost 4 bases at V and 5 bases at J; junction bases unmatched: 12. CDR3 sequence: CASSSTQGSLGDTQYF. In nucleotides, the CDR3 is TGTGCCAGCAGCTCAACACAGGGGTCCCTCGGAGATACGCAGTATTTT.

The chain employs TRBV4-3 and TRBJ1-5; D not resolved. The V gene's germline CDR1 is LGHNA and CDR2 YSLEER. The CDR3 covers 15 residues. Trimming took 0 bases from V and 3 from J, leaving 9 bases between them. CDR3 nucleotide sequence: TGCGCCAGCAGCCAAGACACAAATCTCAATCAGCCCCAGCATTTT. Translated, it gives CASSQDTNLNQPQHF.